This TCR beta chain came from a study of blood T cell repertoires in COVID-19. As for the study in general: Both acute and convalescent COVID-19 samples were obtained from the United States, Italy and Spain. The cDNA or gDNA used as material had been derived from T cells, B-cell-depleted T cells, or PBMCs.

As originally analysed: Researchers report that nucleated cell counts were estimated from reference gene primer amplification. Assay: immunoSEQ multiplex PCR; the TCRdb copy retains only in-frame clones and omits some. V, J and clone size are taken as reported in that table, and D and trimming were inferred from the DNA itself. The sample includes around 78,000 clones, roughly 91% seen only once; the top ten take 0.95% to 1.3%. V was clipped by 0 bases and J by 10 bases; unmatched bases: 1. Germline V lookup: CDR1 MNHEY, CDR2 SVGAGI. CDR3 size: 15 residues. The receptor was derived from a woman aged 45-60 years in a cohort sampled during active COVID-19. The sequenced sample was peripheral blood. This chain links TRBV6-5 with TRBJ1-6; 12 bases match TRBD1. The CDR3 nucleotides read TGTGCCAGCAGTTACTCGGGACAGGGGGCATCACCCCTCCACTTT. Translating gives CASSYSGQGASPLHF.